This T cell receptor beta chain stems from a study of T cell responses to AZD1222 COVID-19 vaccine. General observations from the study: Nearly half of unique spike-specific TCRs reportedly avoided B.1.351 and B.1.1.7 mutated regions. Vaccine-associated CD4 TCRs ranged over spike, dominating at 160-218 and 743-854.

About this clone itself: The target antigen is unknown.

Trimming left V 2 bases short and J 4 bases short, with 8 bases between. Germline lookup yields CDR1 SEHNR and CDR2 FQNEAQ (reference sequence). This CDR3 contains 13 residues. The repertoire was sequenced with immunoSEQ multiplex PCR; TCRdb's copy has only in-frame clones and lacks some. This sample has 150,000 to 250,000 clones; about 94% occur once, and the top ten carry 1%. The source was peripheral blood, collected 28 days after the second AZD1222 dose. The receptor was derived from an adult who received the AZD1222 COVID-19 vaccine. The genes are TRBV7-9 and TRBJ1-1; perhaps TRBD1 as D (5 bases). The CDR3 DNA reads TGTGCCAGCAGCTTACAGGGTACCACTGAAGCTTTCTTT. It specifies CASSLQGTTEAFF.